The TCR beta chain under discussion was sequenced for a study of Graves' ophthalmopathy and Graves' hyperthyroidism (dated by TCRdb to 2016 to 2019). About the full investigation: Peripheral blood samples were taken at the time of initial diagnosis, before any treatment was given. Following sample collection, hyperthyroidism patients were given methimazole at a starting dose of 30 mg daily, and ophthalmopathy patients were given high-dose intravenous methylprednisolone. T-cell repertoires of thyroid tissue and blood were compared in five or six hyperthyroidism patients. To explore V-J signatures distinguishing ophthalmopathy from hyperthyroidism, a discovery set of about a hundred patients (roughly 45 ophthalmopathy, around 55 stable hyperthyroidism) was enrolled. The independent validation cohort included about 19 hyperthyroidism patients plus 17 patients who later progressed from hyperthyroidism to ophthalmopathy. TCR beta repertoire signatures were used to distinguish Graves' ophthalmopathy from Graves' hyperthyroidism and to predict progression to ophthalmopathy. In total, approximately 130 blood samples were TCR-sequenced: approximately 42 ophthalmopathy, 80 or so hyperthyroidism and about 17 hyperthyroidism-to-ophthalmopathy patients. Study-level results and caveats: In cross-validation, the 13-signature model distinguished ophthalmopathy from stable hyperthyroidism with more than 85% sensitivity and roughly 81% specificity, while in the test set the corresponding values were about 80% and 75%. Most expanded thyroid clonotypes with frequency above 0.001 were also detected in blood, suggesting blood repertoires may reflect the thyroid immune response. In validation, the model predicted ophthalmopathy progression with about 71% sensitivity and 72% to 80% specificity; some 13 predicted patients were CT-confirmed with GO in a median of about 6.2 months. Sample size was not predetermined statistically, and investigators were not blinded to group allocation.

Ophthalmopathy patients had moderately to severely active disease, Clinical Activity Score of at least 3, NOSPECS grade of at least 4, and disease duration under 3 months. Patients were excluded if they had other autoimmune diseases, uncontrolled infections, pregnancy or lactation. Diagnosis relied on clinical symptoms, serum thyroxine, TRAb, thyroid ultrasound and orbital computed tomography. Ficoll-Paque density gradient centrifugation was used to isolate PBMCs from about 10 ml of fresh peripheral blood. Total RNA was extracted using Trizol reagent, and RNA quality was checked on an Agilent 2100 Bioanalyzer. This clonotype was seen at least ten times. The antigen it binds to is not known. Base qualities were left out, and no much larger clone turns up one base away. For repertoire sequencing, TCR beta CDR3 regions were amplified from RNA transcripts. HTBI primers and the Qiagen OneStep RT-PCR kit were used in a first-round RT-PCR, which was followed by a second-round multiplex PCR, size selection and purification. Sequencing of the libraries was carried out on an Illumina HiSeq2000 in paired-end mode with 100 bp reads. The paper's data handling went like this. SOAPnuke was used to process the reads, throwing out any read that had adapters, had uncalled bases, had a mean Phred below 15, or lacked an exact constant-primer or identifier match. High-quality paired reads were merged with COPE v1.2.5. Unique nucleotide sequences were defined as clonotypes and aligned to IMGT TRB V, D and J references using MiTCR v1.1. The analysis was limited to V-J combinations with a frequency above 0.0001, which together covered 99.2% of the repertoires. A TCR clonal expansion and chaos score per V-J combination was defined as the ratio of F50 clonal expansion to chaos observed in the TCRdist matrix. Welch's t-statistics and random forest were used to narrow the features down to more than 10 V-J combinations, which were then fed into a naive Bayes classifier. The similarity between thyroid and blood repertoires was quantified using the Morisita-Horn index. Starting from the raw public reads, TCRdb applied fastp trimming at Q25, assembled clones with MiXCR and retained in-frame beta chains. Rows are combined by CDR3 protein, so each entry shows the most common genes and DNA. TCRdb's processing, not the study's, gives the V and J calls here. The sample includes 650,000 to 900,000 distinct CDR3 sequences, with approximately 40% observed a single time. Clones ranked in the top ten supply 44% of the sample.

The sample taken for sequencing was peripheral blood. The clonotype comes from an adult man with Graves' ophthalmopathy.

The DNA sequence follows: TGTGCCATTTCTTCTAACTATGGCTACACCTTC. The resulting protein is CAISSNYGYTF. Recombination linked TRBV10-3 to TRBJ1-2, with the D gene too uncertain to name. Inclusive of the bounding cysteine and phenylalanine, the CDR3 is 11 residues long. Only the CDR3 portion is preserved as DNA: 33 bases, with reading frame beginning at the first base. The CDR1 and CDR2 encoded by the germline V gene are ENHRY and SYGVKD. V is pared back by 9 bases and J by 0 bases, with 5 bases lying between the germline termini.